The clone carrying this T cell receptor (beta chain) was observed at least ten times. Its antigen remains unidentified. TCRdb independently ran MiXCR on the multiplex PCR reads; one entry per CDR3 protein. The table lists 200,000 or so distinct CDR3 sequences, roughly 31% of them singletons, with approximately 4.5% in the top ten. Axillary draining lymph nodes of breast cancer patients supplied the node samples. This sample is drawn from a study of breast tumors, draining lymph nodes, adjacent tissues. Study-wide points: The data were judged consistent with most tumor T cells coming from lymph node and expanding in tumor. Tumor TCR diversity was below lymph nodes but above nontumor tissue. Data only fit, rather than demonstrated, lymph node origin of most tumor T cells. Compared with basal-like, luminal-like tumors shared significantly more repertoire with nontumor tissue.

This clonotype was obtained from a female donor with breast cancer. Some clones in this sample may be carry-over from other donors' samples. The sequencing sample was made of axillary lymph node tissue.

CDR3 bases: TGTGCCAGCAGCCAACCGACAGGGGGCTATGGCTACACCTTC. This gives the protein CASSQPTGGYGYTF. The chain employs TRBV3-1 and TRBJ1-2, with 9 bases matching TRBD1. The germline gives CDR1 LGHDT, CDR2 YNNKEL (reference sequence). V lost 2 bases to trimming and J lost 4 bases; unmatched junction nucleotides: 2. The CDR3 contains 14 residues.